The 32 T cell receptor beta chains below all came from one sample that was sequenced in a study of early T cells in non-severe SARS-CoV-2 infection. In TCRdb, the 5' RACE reads were re-called with MiXCR into one record per CDR3 protein. The table includes 100,000 to 150,000 distinct CDR3 sequences, approximately 15% detected once. The sample comprised whole blood. Every receptor here comes from an adult who was a healthcare worker with PCR-confirmed SARS-CoV-2 infection or an uninfected control (not recorded which).

There are many counts of this clonotype. The V call is TRBV6-5, the J call TRBJ1-2, with D tentatively TRBD1 (5 bases). The CDR3 length is 15 residues. Per germline, CDR1 MNHEY and CDR2 SVGAGI. Trimming removed 6 bases at V and 5 bases at J, with 19 bases between. CDR3 amino acids: CASRTRIDSPYGYTF. The DNA for the CDR3 is TGTGCCAGCAGAACTCGTATCGACAGCCCATATGGCTACACCTTC.

This clonotype came up a few times. The chain joins TRBV7-7 to TRBJ2-1, with D possibly being TRBD2 (5 bases). The CDR3 contains 13 residues. CDR1 SSHAT and CDR2 FNYEAQ come from the germline V gene (reference sequence). V gave up 2 bases and J gave up 8 bases, with 10 bases separating them. This CDR3 reads CASSLLAPDEQFF. CDR3 DNA sequence: TGTGCCAGCAGCTTACTAGCACCCGATGAGCAGTTCTTC.

The CDR3 reads CASSQSGQGETQYF. Written as DNA, the CDR3 is TGCGCCAGCAGCCAATCGGGACAAGGAGAGACCCAGTACTTC. The V and J genes are TRBV4-1 and TRBJ2-5; D perhaps matches TRBD1 (6 bases). Germline assignment: CDR1 MGHRA and CDR2 YSYEKL. This CDR3 has 14 residues. V dropped 2 bases and J dropped 4 bases, with 11 bases sitting between them.

The V gene is TRBV7-2, the J gene TRBJ2-7; TRBD2 matches at 9 bases. V shed 6 bases, J shed 5 bases, and the junction held 5 bases outside the gene matches. CDR1 SGHTA and CDR2 FQGNSA come from the germline V gene. The CDR3 has 13 amino acids. The DNA of the CDR3 is TGTGCCAGCAGAAGCGGGGGGAGCGACGAGCAGTACTTC. Amino acids: CASRSGGSDEQYF.

The CDR3 DNA reads as TGCGCCAGCAGCTTAGAAGGAAACACCATATATTTT. Residues: CASSLEGNTIYF. The chain is built from TRBV5-1 and TRBJ1-3; D remains unclear. Trimming removed 2 bases at V and 4 bases at J, with 4 bases between. Per the germline V gene, CDR1 is SGHRS and CDR2 is YFSETQ. This CDR3 region has 12 residues. Combining the CDR3 with reference TRBV5-1 and TRBJ1-3 gives the whole variable domain KAGVTQTPRYLIKTRGQQVTLSCSPISGHRSVSWYQQTPGQGLQFLFEYFSETQRNKGNFPGRFSGRQFSNSRSEMNVSTLELGDSALYLCASSLEGNTIYFGEGSWLTVV.

The table lists this clonotype with a few counts. V usage is TRBV9 and J usage is TRBJ2-3; D unclear. The V end lost 0 bases, the J end lost 2 bases, and 4 bases lay between the germline ends. CDR3 length: 13 residues. From germline, CDR1 is SGDLS and CDR2 YYNGEE. This CDR3 is CASSVDPTDTQYF. CDR3 coding DNA: TGTGCCAGCAGCGTAGATCCCACAGATACGCAGTATTTT. Together with reference TRBV9 and TRBJ2-3, the CDR3 gives the full variable domain: DSGVTQTPKHLITATGQRVTLRCSPRSGDLSVYWYQQSLDQGLQFLIQYYNGEERAKGNILERFSAQQFPDLHSELNLSSLELGDSALYFCASSVDPTDTQYFGPGTRLTVL.

This clonotype was seen repeatedly, ten times or more. The chain couples TRBV10-3 to TRBJ2-1; 9 nucleotides match TRBD2. The CDR3 is 14 residues long. Per the germline V gene, CDR1 is ENHRY and CDR2 is SYGVKD. Unmatched junction bases numbered 4, after V lost 5 bases and J lost 5 bases. The CDR3, as DNA: TGTGCCATCAGTTTGATAGCGGGGGACAATGAGCAGTTCTTC. Amino acids: CAISLIAGDNEQFF.

This clonotype was picked up a small number of times. The chain combines TRBV18 with TRBJ1-6; no firm D call. This CDR3 has 14 residues. The V end was cut by 1 base, the J end by 7 bases, with 8 bases between. The V gene's germline CDR1 is KGHSH and CDR2 LQKENI. Written as DNA, the CDR3 is TGTGCCAGCTCACCACAGGGCGAAAATTCACCCCTCCACTTT. The encoded protein is CASSPQGENSPLHF. The complete variable domain, with remaining parts taken from reference TRBV18 and TRBJ1-6, reads NAGVMQNPRHLVRRRGQEARLRCSPMKGHSHVYWYRQLPEEGLKFMVYLQKENIIDESGMPKERFSAEFPKEGPSILRIQQVVRGDSAAYFCASSPQGENSPLHFGNGTRLTVT.

This rearrangement joins TRBV10-3 to TRBJ2-2; 9 nucleotides agree with TRBD2. Germline lookup yields CDR1 ENHRY and CDR2 SYGVKD. V was clipped by 2 bases and J by 7 bases; unmatched bases: 5. The CDR3 has 15 residues. CDR3 amino acids: CAISEGGLARGELFF. Written as DNA, the CDR3 is TGTGCCATCAGTGAGGGGGGACTAGCTCGCGGGGAGCTGTTTTTT.

This clonotype was observed a few times. The V gene is TRBV29-1, the J gene TRBJ1-1; D gene uncertain. The CDR3 contains 11 residues. V was shortened by 6 bases and J by 8 bases, with 13 bases between the two germline ends. Germline CDR1 reads SQVTM; CDR2 reads ANQGSEA. CDR3 nucleotide sequence: TGCAGCGTGACCTACAGTACCGAAGCTTTCTTT. Its protein is CSVTYSTEAFF.

This clonotype was seen more than once but under ten times. The CDR3 DNA follows: TGCAGCGTTGAAACACTTGCCCCCTACGAGCAGTACTTC. Translating it yields CSVETLAPYEQYF. The rearrangement uses TRBV29-1 and TRBJ2-7; D unresolved. CDR1 and CDR2 (germline): SQVTM, ANQGSEA. Trimming took off 2 bases at V and 2 bases at J, with 10 bases between the two ends. The CDR3 loop spans 13 amino acids.

This clonotype was seen a few times. This rearrangement joins TRBV30 to TRBJ2-3, with TRBD1 as a possible D gene (5 bases). Per germline, CDR1 GTSNPN and CDR2 SVGIG (reference sequence). With 2 bases removed from V and 0 bases from J, the gap between germline ends came to 9 bases. CDR3 size: 14 residues. Written as DNA, the CDR3 is TGTGCCTGGAGTAGGTCAGGGAGCACAGATACGCAGTATTTT. This sequence encodes CAWSRSGSTDTQYF. Variable domain in full (rest from reference TRBV30 and TRBJ2-3): SQTIHQWPATLVQPVGSPLSLECTVEGTSNPNLYWYRQAAGRGLQLLFYSVGIGQISSEVPQNLSASRPQDRQFILSSKKLLLSDSGFYLCAWSRSGSTDTQYFGPGTRLTVL.

This clonotype has ten or more counts. Here the CDR3 DNA reads TGTGCCAGCAGCTCCCGGCCCGGGACTAGCGGGGAGAGGGATACGCAGTATTTT. Residues: CASSSRPGTSGERDTQYF. The J gene is TRBJ2-3, the V gene TRBV5-4; 13 bases map to TRBD2. This CDR3 is built from 18 residues. Germline CDR1 SGHNT, CDR2 YYREEE (reference sequence). Trimming cost V 3 bases and J 6 bases; bases outside gene matches: 13.

This clonotype was seen repeatedly, ten times or more. The V and J genes are TRBV7-9 and TRBJ1-2; D not resolved. The CDR3 loop spans 13 amino acids. Germline V gene sequence: CDR1 SEHNR, CDR2 FQNEAQ (reference sequence). Trimming left V 5 bases short and J 3 bases short, with 10 bases between. The CDR3, as DNA: TGTGCCAGCAGCCGGGGATTGCACTATGGCTACACCTTC. Protein product: CASSRGLHYGYTF. The complete variable domain, with remaining parts taken from reference TRBV7-9 and TRBJ1-2, reads DTGVSQNPRHKITKRGQNVTFRCDPISEHNRLYWYRQTLGQGPEFLTYFQNEAQLEKSRLLSDRFSAERPKGSFSTLEIQRTEQGDSAMYLCASSRGLHYGYTFGSGTRLTVV.

V usage is TRBV5-1 and J usage is TRBJ1-2; 7 bases line up with TRBD1. V trimming: 0 bases; J trimming: 6 bases; junction bases outside the gene matches: 2. The CDR3 runs 13 residues. Germline CDR1 reads SGHRS; CDR2 reads YFSETQ. CDR3 in amino acids: CASSLVGTDGYTF. In nucleotides, the CDR3 is TGCGCCAGCAGCTTGGTTGGGACAGATGGCTACACCTTC.

The chain has TRBV5-1 and TRBJ2-5; D is ambiguous. Trimming took 2 bases from V and 7 from J, leaving 6 bases between them. The CDR3 length is 11 residues. Germline CDR1 is SGHRS and CDR2 is YFSETQ. CDR3 loop: CASSFSRTQYF. The CDR3, as DNA: TGCGCCAGCAGCTTTTCGAGGACCCAGTACTTC.

The V gene is TRBV29-1, the J gene TRBJ2-2; D not resolved. Between the trimmed V and J ends, which lost 3 bases and 1 base, there was a span of 6 bases. Per the germline V gene, CDR1 is SQVTM and CDR2 is ANQGSEA. The CDR3 length is 13 residues. In DNA, the CDR3 is TGCAGCGTTGACTGGCAGAACACCGGGGAGCTGTTTTTT. The encoded protein is CSVDWQNTGELFF.

The chain has TRBV25-1 and TRBJ2-2; D is perhaps TRBD2 (5 bases). Trimming shortened V by 1 base and J by 5 bases, and 8 bases separated the two germline ends. The CDR3 extends over 14 amino acids. Germline V CDR1 and CDR2: MGHDK, SYGVNS. The CDR3 DNA reads TGTGCCAGCAGTGAATTACGGGAAACCGGGGAGCTGTTTTTT. Protein sequence: CASSELRETGELFF.

This clonotype has just a few counts. The rearrangement joins TRBV7-2 to TRBJ1-2; no definite D call. This CDR3 comprises 14 residues. Germline V gene lookup returns CDR1 SGHTA and CDR2 FQGNSA. V dropped 5 bases and J dropped 2 bases, with 12 bases sitting between them. CDR3 loop: CASSGRNSNYGYTF. The CDR3 nucleotides are TGTGCCAGCAGCGGGAGGAACAGCAACTATGGCTACACCTTC.

The sample holds a few counts of this clonotype. The chain has TRBV7-9 and TRBJ2-7; no clear D gene. The germline V gene has CDR1 SEHNR and CDR2 FQNEAQ (reference sequence). V lost 5 bases and J 0 bases, leaving 8 bases between the germline ends. The CDR3 has 13 residues. This chain's CDR3 is CASSIRASYEQYF. The CDR3 bases are TGTGCCAGCAGCATAAGGGCCTCCTACGAGCAGTACTTC.

This clonotype appeared a few times. The chain is built from TRBV12-5 and TRBJ2-1; D uncertain. The CDR3 sequence is 12 residues long. V was trimmed by 11 bases and J by 9 bases, leaving 17 bases between them. Germline V gene sequence: CDR1 LGHNT, CDR2 FRNRAP. The CDR3, as DNA: TGTGCTGGGGAACTGGGTGCCGGTGAGCAGTTCTTC. Translation gives CAGELGAGEQFF. The full variable domain, its missing parts supplied by reference TRBV12-5 and TRBJ2-1, is DARVTQTPRHKVTEMGQEVTMRCQPILGHNTVFWYRQTMMQGLELLAYFRNRAPLDDSGMPKDRFSAEMPDATLATLKIQPSEPRDSAVYFCAGELGAGEQFFGPGTRLTVL.

This clonotype was detected a few times. V is TRBV7-3 and J is TRBJ2-2, with TRBD1 identical over 8 bases. V lost 8 bases to trimming and J lost 3 bases; unmatched junction nucleotides: 5. From germline, CDR1 is SGHTA and CDR2 FQGTGA. The CDR3 sequence is 14 residues long. This CDR3 reads CASSRQGHTGELFF. DNA of the CDR3: TGTGCCAGCTCCCGACAGGGGCACACCGGGGAGCTGTTTTTT.

This clonotype was detected ten times or more. The J gene is TRBJ2-4, the V gene TRBV3-1; D is tentatively TRBD1 or TRBD2 (5 bases each). V was shortened by 9 bases and J by 0 bases, with 9 bases between the two germline ends. The germline gives CDR1 LGHDT, CDR2 YNNKEL (reference sequence). The CDR3 length is 13 residues. The CDR3 region has the DNA TGTGCCAGTGAGGGGTTAGCCAAAAACATTCAGTACTTC. As protein: CASEGLAKNIQYF.

This clonotype has a count of ten or more. The CDR3 coding sequence is TGTGCCAGCAGGGCCGCAGCGGGGGTCTTCACAGATACGCAGTATTTT. Its protein is CASRAAAGVFTDTQYF. The genes are TRBV5-4 and TRBJ2-3, with 8 bases aligning to TRBD2. This CDR3 region has 16 residues. Per the germline V gene, CDR1 is SGHNT and CDR2 is YYREEE (reference sequence). Trimming took 5 bases from V and 2 from J; bases not matched to a gene: 10. The full variable domain, with the rest looked up from reference TRBV5-4 and TRBJ2-3, is ETGVTQSPTHLIKTRGQQVTLRCSSQSGHNTVSWYQQALGQGPQFIFQYYREEENGRGNFPPRFSGLQFPNYSSELNVNALELDDSALYLCASRAAAGVFTDTQYFGPGTRLTVL.

This clonotype was counted between two and nine times. The chain has TRBV30 and TRBJ2-4; no clear D gene. Germline V CDR1 and CDR2: GTSNPN, SVGIG (reference sequence). Deletions cut 3 bases from V and 3 bases from J, with 9 bases between. The CDR3 spans 13 residues. CDR3: CAWRGYDKNIQYF. The CDR3 DNA is TGTGCCTGGAGGGGGTACGACAAAAACATTCAGTACTTC.

In its sample, this clonotype was seen a few times. The gene calls are TRBV12-3 or TRBV12-4 and TRBJ2-2; 11 positions match TRBD1. V trimming: 6 bases; J trimming: 4 bases; junction bases outside the gene matches: 7. The CDR3 extends over 16 amino acids. CDR3 DNA: TGTGCCAGCAGCCCTGGGACAGGGGGTTTCACCGGGGAGCTGTTTTTT. This gives the protein CASSPGTGGFTGELFF.

This chain connects TRBV30 to TRBJ2-3; TRBD2 matches at 8 bases. V was pared by 0 bases and J by 2 bases, with 13 bases of the junction left unmatched. This CDR3 has 18 amino acids. Germline-derived CDR1 and CDR2 are GTSNPN and SVGIG (reference sequence). This CDR3 reads CAWSVIGTLRGVTDTQYF. The CDR3 DNA sequence: TGTGCCTGGAGTGTAATTGGGACTTTGCGGGGGGTCACAGATACGCAGTATTTT.

This clonotype was counted a few times. V and J are TRBV3-1 and TRBJ1-1; 8 bases are shared with TRBD1. The CDR3 runs 16 residues. Germline CDR1 and CDR2: LGHDT and YNNKEL (reference sequence). The trim removed 6 bases at V and 1 base at J, leaving 10 bases unmatched. The CDR3 region is CASSLTGATENTEAFF. The DNA of the CDR3 is TGTGCCAGCAGTCTGACAGGGGCAACCGAGAACACTGAAGCTTTCTTT.

The table lists this clonotype with many counts. The rearrangement uses TRBV5-1 and TRBJ2-5, with D possibly TRBD2 on 5 matching bases. Trimming pared 8 bases from V and 1 base from J, leaving 15 bases between. The CDR3 loop spans 14 amino acids. CDR1 and CDR2 (germline): SGHRS, YFSETQ. The CDR3 sequence is CASSVAGFQETQYF. The CDR3 coding sequence is TGCGCCAGTAGCGTGGCGGGTTTCCAAGAGACCCAGTACTTC.

A few counts support this clonotype. V is TRBV11-2 and J is TRBJ2-2, with D possibly matching TRBD1 (6 bases). CDR3 length equals 16 residues. V shed 3 bases and J shed 0 bases, with 11 bases lying between them. From germline, CDR1 is SGHAT and CDR2 FQNNGV. This chain's CDR3 is CASSFRGSSNTGELFF. In nucleotides, the CDR3 is TGTGCCAGCAGCTTTAGGGGGAGCTCGAACACCGGGGAGCTGTTTTTT.

This clonotype was seen more than once but under ten times. CDR3 loop: CASSTTLQARAKNIQYF. The CDR3 bases are TGTGCCAGCAGCACAACCCTACAGGCTAGAGCCAAAAACATTCAGTACTTC. The rearrangement links TRBV5-8 to TRBJ2-4; maybe TRBD1 (5 bases). V lost 4 bases and J lost 0, with 17 bases in between. This CDR3 is 17 amino acids long. The germline CDR1 and CDR2 sequences are SGHTS and YDEGEE. Drawing the rest from reference TRBV5-8 and TRBJ2-4, the complete variable domain is EAGVTQSPTHLIKTRGQQATLRCSPISGHTSVYWYQQALGLGLQFLLWYDEGEERNRGNFPPRFSGRQFPNYSSELNVNALELEDSALYLCASSTTLQARAKNIQYFGAGTRLSVL.

CDR3 sequence: CSVPSGGDTQYF. As DNA, the CDR3 is TGCAGCGTTCCCTCTGGAGGAGATACGCAGTATTTT. The V and J genes are TRBV29-1 and TRBJ2-3, with D maybe TRBD2 (5 bases). V dropped 5 bases and J dropped 5 bases, with 11 bases sitting between them. This CDR3 has 12 residues. Germline assignment: CDR1 SQVTM and CDR2 ANQGSEA.